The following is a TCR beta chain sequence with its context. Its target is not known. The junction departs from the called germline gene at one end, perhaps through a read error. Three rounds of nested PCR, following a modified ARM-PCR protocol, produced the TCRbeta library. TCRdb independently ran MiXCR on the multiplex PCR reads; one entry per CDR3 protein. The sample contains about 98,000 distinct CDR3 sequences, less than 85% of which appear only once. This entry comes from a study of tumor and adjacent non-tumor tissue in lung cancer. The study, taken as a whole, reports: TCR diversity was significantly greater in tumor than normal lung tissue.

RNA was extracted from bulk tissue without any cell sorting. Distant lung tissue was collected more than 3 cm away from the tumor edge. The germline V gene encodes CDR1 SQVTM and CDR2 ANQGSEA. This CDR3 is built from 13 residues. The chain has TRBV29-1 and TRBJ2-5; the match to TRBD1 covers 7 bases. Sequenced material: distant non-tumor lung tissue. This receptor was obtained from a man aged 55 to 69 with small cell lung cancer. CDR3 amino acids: CSFERGPEETQYF. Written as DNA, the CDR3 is TGCAGCTTTGAAAGGGGGCCAGAAGAGACTCAGTACTTC.